Below, one T cell receptor beta chain is given with its context. Its antigen remains unknown. The method was immunoSEQ multiplex PCR; TCRdb's version includes in-frame clones alone and lacks a portion of them. This sample's table reports about 10,000 clones. The CDR3 extends over 17 amino acids. No DNA has been recorded. From germline, CDR1 is SGHTA and CDR2 FQGTGA. The data belong to a study of synovial regulatory T cells in juvenile arthritis. Study background: Treatments: a few naive, several methotrexate, one methotrexate plus infliximab, one unknown. Regarding the study as a whole: TCR diversity was lower in inflammation-associated blood Treg cells than in other blood Treg cells.

The origin of this receptor is a donor younger than 35 with juvenile idiopathic arthritis. J is TRBJ1-6 and V is TRBV7-3; as DNA is missing, the TRBD1 call by TCRdb cannot be tested. Input material: Treg cells from blood. The subset: remaining (HLA-DR-negative) circulating blood Treg cells. CDR3 region: CASSLTPPGQGNSPLHF.